This TCR beta chain was retrieved from a study of blood T cell repertoires in COVID-19. The overall study: T cells, B-cell-depleted T cells, or PBMCs supplied cDNA or gDNA.

This CDR3 region has 16 residues. Per the germline V gene, CDR1 is PRHDT and CDR2 is FYEKMQ (reference sequence). V gave up 3 bases and J gave up 1 base, with 15 bases separating them. Measured with immunoSEQ multiplex PCR; TCRdb has only the in-frame clones, and not every one. The sample lists roughly 430,000 clones; roughly 84% were seen once. The receptor's source is a woman aged 18-35 years who had been exposed to COVID-19. Material for sequencing was PBMCs or T cells enriched from blood (not recorded which). The chain is built from TRBV13 and TRBJ2-5; D may be TRBD1 (6 bases). For the CDR3, the DNA is TGTGCCAGCAGCTTCAGGGGAAACCCTCTCCAAGAGACCCAGTACTTC. Protein sequence: CASSFRGNPLQETQYF.